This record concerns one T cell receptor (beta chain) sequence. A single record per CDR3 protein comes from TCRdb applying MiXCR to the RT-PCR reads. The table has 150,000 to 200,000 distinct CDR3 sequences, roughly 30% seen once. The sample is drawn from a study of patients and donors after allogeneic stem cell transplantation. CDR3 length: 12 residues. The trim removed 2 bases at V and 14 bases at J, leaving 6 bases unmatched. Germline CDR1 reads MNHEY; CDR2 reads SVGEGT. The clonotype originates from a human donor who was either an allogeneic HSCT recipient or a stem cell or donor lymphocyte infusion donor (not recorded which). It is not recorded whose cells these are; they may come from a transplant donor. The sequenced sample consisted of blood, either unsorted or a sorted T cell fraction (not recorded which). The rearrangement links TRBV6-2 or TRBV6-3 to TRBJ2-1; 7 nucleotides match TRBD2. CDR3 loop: CASSYGGLGEFF. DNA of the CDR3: TGTGCCAGCAGTTACGGTGGACTAGGGGAGTTCTTC.